These 3 T cell receptor beta chains were sequenced from one sample in a study of cytomegalovirus exposure and HLA in healthy donors (dated by TCRdb to between 2016 and 2019). The library was generated by the immunoSEQ multiplex PCR assay. For the multiplex PCR, a mixture combining 60 forward primers for TCR Vbeta segments and 13 reverse primers for TCR Jbeta segments was used. Here the immuneACCESS table is served through TCRdb, limited to in-frame sequences with V and J called. Missing clones are a known gap in these copies; in checked studies unresolved V genes cover under half, and the rest lacks a known reason. The sample records tens of thousands of clones, more than 55% of which are singletons. The ten largest account for roughly 2.5% of the sample. What was sequenced was PBMCs. The receptors shown here come from a human donor in good health.

The rearrangement links TRBV4-3 to TRBJ1-1; no clear D. The CDR3 is made up of 15 amino acids. Trimming took 0 bases from V and 0 from J, leaving 8 bases between them. CDR1 and CDR2 from the germline V gene are LGHNA and YSLEER. CDR3 bases: TGCGCCAGCAGCCAAGATCTGGGCTTGAACACTGAAGCTTTCTTT. The encoded protein is CASSQDLGLNTEAFF.

This chain links TRBV5-1 with TRBJ1-1; the D is unclear. Trimming removed 4 bases at V and 0 bases at J, with 13 bases between. Germline values: CDR1 SGHRS, CDR2 YFSETQ. The CDR3 spans 15 residues. The DNA of the CDR3 is TGCGCCAGCAGCGACATGCCCCATATGAACACTGAAGCTTTCTTT. This codes for CASSDMPHMNTEAFF.

The chain combines TRBV5-1 with TRBJ1-4, with D unresolved. The V gene's germline CDR1 is SGHRS and CDR2 YFSETQ. The length of the CDR3 is 18 residues. The V gene lost 0 bases and the J gene lost 0 bases, with 15 bases spanning the gap. In DNA form, the CDR3 reads TGCGCCAGCAGCTTGGGGGCAGGCCCTCCTCCAACTAATGAAAAACTGTTTTTT. Its protein product is CASSLGAGPPPTNEKLFF.